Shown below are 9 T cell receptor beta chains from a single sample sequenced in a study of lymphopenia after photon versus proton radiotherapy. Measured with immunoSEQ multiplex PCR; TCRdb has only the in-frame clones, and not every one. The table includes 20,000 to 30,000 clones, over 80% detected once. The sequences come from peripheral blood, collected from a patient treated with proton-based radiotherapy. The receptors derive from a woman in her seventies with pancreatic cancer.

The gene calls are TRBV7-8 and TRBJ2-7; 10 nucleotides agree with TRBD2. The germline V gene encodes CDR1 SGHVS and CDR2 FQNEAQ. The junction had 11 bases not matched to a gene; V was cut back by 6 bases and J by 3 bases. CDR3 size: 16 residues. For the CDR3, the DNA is TGTGCCAGCAGTCCAACCTGGACTAGCGGCAACTACGAGCAGTACTTC. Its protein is CASSPTWTSGNYEQYF.

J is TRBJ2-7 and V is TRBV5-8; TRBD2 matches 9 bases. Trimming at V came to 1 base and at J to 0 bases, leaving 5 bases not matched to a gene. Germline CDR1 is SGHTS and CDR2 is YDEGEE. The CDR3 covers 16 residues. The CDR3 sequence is CASSLYGTSSSYEQYF. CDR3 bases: TGTGCCAGCAGCTTGTACGGGACTAGCTCCTCCTACGAGCAGTACTTC.

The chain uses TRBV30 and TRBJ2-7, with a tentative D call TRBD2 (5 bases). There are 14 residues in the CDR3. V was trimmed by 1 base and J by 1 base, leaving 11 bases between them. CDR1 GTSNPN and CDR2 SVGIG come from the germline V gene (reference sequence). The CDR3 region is CAWSGYLASYEQYF. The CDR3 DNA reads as TGTGCCTGGAGTGGGTACCTAGCATCCTACGAGCAGTACTTC. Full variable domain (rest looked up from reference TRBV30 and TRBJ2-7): SQTIHQWPATLVQPVGSPLSLECTVEGTSNPNLYWYRQAAGRGLQLLFYSVGIGQISSEVPQNLSASRPQDRQFILSSKKLLLSDSGFYLCAWSGYLASYEQYFGPGTRLTVT.

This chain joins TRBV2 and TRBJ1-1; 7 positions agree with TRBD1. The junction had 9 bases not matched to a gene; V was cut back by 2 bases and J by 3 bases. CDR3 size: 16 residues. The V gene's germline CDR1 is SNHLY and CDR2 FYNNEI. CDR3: CASSEPRGQADTEAFF. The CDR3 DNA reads TGTGCCAGCAGTGAACCCCGCGGACAGGCGGACACTGAAGCTTTCTTT.

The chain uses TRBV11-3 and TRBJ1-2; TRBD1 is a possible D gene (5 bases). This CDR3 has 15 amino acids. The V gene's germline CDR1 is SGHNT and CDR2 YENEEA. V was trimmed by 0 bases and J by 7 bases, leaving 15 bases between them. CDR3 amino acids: CASSLEAGTGRGYTF. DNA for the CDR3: TGTGCCAGCAGCTTAGAGGCAGGGACCGGTCGTGGCTACACCTTC.

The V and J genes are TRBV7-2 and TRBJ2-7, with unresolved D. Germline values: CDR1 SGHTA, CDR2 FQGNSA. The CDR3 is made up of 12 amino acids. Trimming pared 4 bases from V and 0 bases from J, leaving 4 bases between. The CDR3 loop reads CASSSSSYEQYF. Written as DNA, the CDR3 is TGTGCCAGCAGCTCAAGCTCCTACGAGCAGTACTTC.

In nucleotides, the CDR3 is TGTGCCTCCGGCCCCCACTCCTACGAGCAGTACTTC. It is translated as CASGPHSYEQYF. The V call is TRBV28, the J call TRBJ2-7; D is ambiguous. The CDR3 contains 12 residues. Between the trimmed V and J ends, which lost 11 bases and 0 bases, there was a span of 11 bases. Per germline, CDR1 MDHEN and CDR2 SYDVKM.

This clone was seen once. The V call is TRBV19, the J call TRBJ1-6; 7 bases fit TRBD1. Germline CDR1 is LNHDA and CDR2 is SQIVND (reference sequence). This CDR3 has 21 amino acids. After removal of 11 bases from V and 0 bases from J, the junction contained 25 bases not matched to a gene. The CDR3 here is CALAQDVPGTASSSYNSPLHF. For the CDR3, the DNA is TGTGCCCTGGCTCAGGACGTACCAGGGACAGCCTCGAGCTCCTATAATTCACCCCTCCACTTT.

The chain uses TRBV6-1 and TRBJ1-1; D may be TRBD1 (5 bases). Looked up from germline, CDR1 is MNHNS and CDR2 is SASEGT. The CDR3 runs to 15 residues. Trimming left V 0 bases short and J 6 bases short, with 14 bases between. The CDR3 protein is CASSEAVIRAAEAFF. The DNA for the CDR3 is TGTGCCAGCAGTGAAGCGGTAATCAGGGCAGCTGAAGCTTTCTTT.